Presented here are 21 T cell receptor beta chains from one specimen sequenced in a study of response to subunit inactivated influenza vaccine. TCRdb re-analysed the RT-PCR reads in MiXCR, keeping a single row per CDR3 protein. The sample includes 500,000 to 600,000 distinct CDR3 sequences, approximately 12% of them seen just once. This specimen consisted of PBMCs from blood, obtained on the day of vaccination. The receptors derive from a man in his fifties who received an inactivated influenza vaccine.

The chain carries TRBV28 and TRBJ2-3, with a tentative D call TRBD1 (6 bases). This CDR3 region has 15 residues. V shed 6 bases and J shed 1 base, with 14 bases lying between them. Germline CDR1 reads MDHEN; CDR2 reads SYDVKM. This CDR3 is CASSRPTGGTDTQYF. Written as DNA, the CDR3 is TGTGCCAGCAGCCGTCCGACAGGCGGCACAGATACGCAGTATTTT. The full variable domain, in which reference TRBV28 and TRBJ2-3 provide the parts outside the CDR3, is DVKVTQSSRYLVKRTGEKVFLECVQDMDHENMFWYRQDPGLGLRLIYFSYDVKMKEKGDIPEGYSVSREKKERFSLILESASTNQTSMYLCASSRPTGGTDTQYFGPGTRLTVL.

This clonotype was counted a few times. The gene calls are TRBV24-1 and TRBJ2-5, with 8 positions matching TRBD1. Trimming cost V 7 bases and J 4 bases; bases outside gene matches: 4. The germline CDR1 and CDR2 sequences are KGHDR and SFDVKD. CDR3 length: 13 amino acids. CDR3 loop: CATSPTGVETQYF. CDR3 DNA: TGTGCCACCAGCCCGACAGGGGTAGAGACCCAGTACTTC.

At least ten counts were recorded for this clonotype. The V and J genes are TRBV15 and TRBJ2-1; D unresolved. CDR3 size: 13 residues. CDR1 is LNHNV and CDR2 is YYDKDF in the germline V gene (reference sequence). Between the trimmed V and J ends, which lost 0 bases and 5 bases, there was a span of 5 bases. CDR3 in amino acids: CATSRDLNNEQFF. CDR3 nucleotide sequence: TGTGCCACCAGCAGAGATCTTAACAATGAGCAGTTCTTC.

The chain couples TRBV20-1 to TRBJ1-2; 10 bases map to TRBD1. In germline, CDR1 is DFQATT, CDR2 SNEGSKA (reference sequence). The junction had 9 bases not matched to a gene; V was cut back by 0 bases and J by 8 bases. The CDR3 runs to 15 residues. CDR3 nucleotide sequence: TGCAGTGCTAGAGAACCGGGACAGGGGTGGTACGGCTACACCTTC. Protein sequence: CSAREPGQGWYGYTF.

V is TRBV30 and J is TRBJ2-3, with TRBD1 identical over 7 bases. Germline V CDR1 and CDR2: GTSNPN, SVGIG (reference sequence). The CDR3 has 15 residues. Germline trimming cut 0 bases from V and 2 bases from J; bases unmatched to any gene: 5. CDR3 DNA sequence: TGTGCCTGGAGTGTAGGGGGCGGCTCCACAGATACGCAGTATTTT. Translating gives CAWSVGGGSTDTQYF.

The rearrangement joins TRBV20-1 to TRBJ2-3, with 11 bases that match TRBD2. The CDR3 length is 15 residues. CDR1 and CDR2 from the germline V gene are DFQATT and SNEGSKA (reference sequence). The trim removed 0 bases at V and 4 bases at J, leaving 3 bases unmatched. CDR3 in DNA: TGCAGTGCTAGAGATGCTAGCGGGAGGCCAGATACGCAGTATTTT. Protein: CSARDASGRPDTQYF.

This sequence joins TRBV5-1 and TRBJ1-1; 8 bases agree with TRBD1. CDR3 length: 13 amino acids. Trimming took 4 bases from V and 11 from J; bases not matched to a gene: 10. Germline values: CDR1 SGHRS, CDR2 YFSETQ. The CDR3 DNA reads TGCGCCAGCAGCGATTTACAGGGGGAGAGCGCTTTCTTT. It is translated as CASSDLQGESAFF. Full variable domain (outside the CDR3, taken from reference TRBV5-1 and TRBJ1-1): KAGVTQTPRYLIKTRGQQVTLSCSPISGHRSVSWYQQTPGQGLQFLFEYFSETQRNKGNFPGRFSGRQFSNSRSEMNVSTLELGDSALYLCASSDLQGESAFFGQGTRLTVV.

The rearrangement uses TRBV4-3 and TRBJ1-1; no definite D call. The V end was cut by 1 base, the J end by 0 bases, with 6 bases between. Per germline, CDR1 LGHNA and CDR2 YSLEER. The CDR3 has 14 residues. The chain's CDR3 is CASSQVSLNTEAFF. DNA of the CDR3: TGCGCCAGCAGCCAAGTCAGTCTGAACACTGAAGCTTTCTTT.

The CDR3 DNA reads TGTGCCAGCAGCCGCCTTAGGGGGTCGCCCAATGAGCAGTTCTTC. Translation gives CASSRLRGSPNEQFF. The J gene is TRBJ2-1, the V gene TRBV11-2; a possible D gene is TRBD1 (6 bases). This CDR3 has 15 residues. Germline CDR1 is SGHAT and CDR2 is FQNNGV. The V end was cut by 5 bases, the J end by 6 bases, with 17 bases between.

There are many counts of this clonotype. V gene TRBV5-1 combines with J gene TRBJ1-6, with D hard to call. The CDR3 is 16 residues long. The V end lost 3 bases, the J end lost 0 bases, and 10 bases lay between the germline ends. Germline V lookup: CDR1 SGHRS, CDR2 YFSETQ. The CDR3 spells CASSSDGSSYNSPLHF. The CDR3 nucleotides read TGCGCCAGCAGCTCCGACGGGAGCTCCTATAATTCACCCCTCCACTTT.

This clonotype came up many times. V is TRBV29-1 and J is TRBJ2-7; D might be TRBD1 or TRBD2, each matching 6 bases. Germline CDR1 SQVTM, CDR2 ANQGSEA. The CDR3 length is 12 residues. V was cut by 8 bases and J by 3 bases, with 14 bases left in between. Here the CDR3 DNA reads TGCAGCATTACCGAGGGGGGCTACGAGCAGTACTTC. This encodes CSITEGGYEQYF.

This clonotype was seen more than once but under ten times. This chain connects TRBV12-3 or TRBV12-4 to TRBJ2-7; a possible D gene is TRBD2 (5 bases). Trimming removed 5 bases at V and 3 bases at J, with 11 bases between. This CDR3 contains 13 residues. The CDR3 spells CASSTTTDYEQYF. CDR3 in DNA: TGTGCCAGCAGTACGACTACTGACTACGAGCAGTACTTC.

This chain links TRBV7-2 with TRBJ2-3; D unclear. CDR3 size: 13 residues. Trimming stripped 1 base from V and 5 bases from J, with 7 bases between. Per germline, CDR1 SGHTA and CDR2 FQGNSA. DNA for the CDR3: TGTGCCAGCAGCTTAGTGTATAGAGATACGCAGTATTTT. Its translation: CASSLVYRDTQYF. Full variable domain (rest looked up from reference TRBV7-2 and TRBJ2-3): GAGVSQSPSNKVTEKGKDVELRCDPISGHTALYWYRQSLGQGLEFLIYFQGNSAPDKSGLPSDRFSAERTGGSVSTLTIQRTQQEDSAVYLCASSLVYRDTQYFGPGTRLTVL.

J is TRBJ2-5 and V is TRBV7-7; 8 bases match TRBD2. J was trimmed by 4 bases and V by 1 base; bases with no gene match: 8. CDR1 is SSHAT and CDR2 is FNYEAQ in the germline V gene (reference sequence). This CDR3 region has 16 residues. CDR3 protein: CASSLGLGLVRETQYF. As DNA, the CDR3 is TGTGCCAGCAGCTTAGGGTTGGGACTAGTGAGAGAGACCCAGTACTTC.

This clonotype was seen more than once but under ten times. The chain employs TRBV2 and TRBJ2-7, with 11 positions matching TRBD1. This CDR3 region has 16 residues. The V segment lost 4 bases and the J segment 2 bases; nucleotides outside the gene matches: 7. Germline CDR1 reads SNHLY; CDR2 reads FYNNEI. The CDR3 sequence is CASSGPGQGGPYEQYF. In nucleotides, the CDR3 is TGTGCCAGCAGTGGGCCGGGACAGGGGGGTCCCTACGAGCAGTACTTC.

This chain joins TRBV20-1 and TRBJ2-5; TRBD2 agrees at 10 bases. Germline lookup yields CDR1 DFQATT and CDR2 SNEGSKA (reference sequence). V trimming: 0 bases; J trimming: 5 bases; junction bases outside the gene matches: 9. The CDR3 runs to 16 residues. This CDR3 reads CSARDHLAGVGETQYF. The CDR3 nucleotides are TGCAGTGCTAGAGATCATCTAGCGGGAGTAGGGGAGACCCAGTACTTC.

CDR3 in DNA: TGTGCCAGCAGTTTTTTGGTAGCGGGAGTTGGCGAGACCCAGTACTTC. It codes for CASSFLVAGVGETQYF. The genes are TRBV28 and TRBJ2-5; TRBD2 agrees at 9 bases. This CDR3 comprises 16 residues. With V trimmed by 3 bases and J by 5 bases, 10 bases remained unmatched. Germline V gene lookup returns CDR1 MDHEN and CDR2 SYDVKM.

A single count supports this clonotype. This chain joins TRBV20-1 and TRBJ2-7; TRBD1 matches at 9 bases. J was trimmed by 3 bases and V by 5 bases; bases with no gene match: 11. Germline CDR1 reads DFQATT; CDR2 reads SNEGSKA (reference sequence). The CDR3 consists of 15 residues. The chain's CDR3 is CSAPSSSGQGYEQYF. CDR3 DNA sequence: TGCAGTGCTCCAAGTTCCTCGGGACAGGGCTACGAGCAGTACTTC.

This clonotype was picked up a small number of times. This chain links TRBV10-3 with TRBJ2-5, with 8 bases fitting TRBD1. The V gene end was trimmed by 4 bases and the J gene end by 0 bases; junction bases not matched to a gene: 1. The CDR3 has 14 residues. Germline CDR1 and CDR2: ENHRY and SYGVKD. Written as DNA, the CDR3 is TGTGCCATCAGTGCACAGGGGGACCAAGAGACCCAGTACTTC. It is translated as CAISAQGDQETQYF.

The chain recombines TRBV6-2 or TRBV6-3 with TRBJ2-5; perhaps TRBD2 as D (6 bases). Per the germline V gene, CDR1 is MNHEY and CDR2 is SVGEGT. The CDR3 runs 15 residues. Deletions cut 6 bases from V and 5 bases from J, with 19 bases between. Here the CDR3 DNA reads TGTGCCAGCAGCCTCAGACTAGTCCGTGGGGAGACCCAGTACTTC. This codes for CASSLRLVRGETQYF.

The rearrangement links TRBV7-6 to TRBJ2-7; TRBD2 aligns across 10 bases. From germline, CDR1 is SGHVS and CDR2 FNYEAQ. CDR3 length equals 13 residues. V dropped 4 bases and J dropped 6; count of bases not matched to a gene: 3. CDR3 sequence: CASSSKREGEQYF. CDR3 nucleotide sequence: TGTGCCAGCAGCTCTAAGCGGGAGGGCGAGCAGTACTTC. The full variable domain, in which reference TRBV7-6 and TRBJ2-7 provide the parts outside the CDR3, is GAGVSQSPRYKVTKRGQDVALRCDPISGHVSLYWYRQALGQGPEFLTYFNYEAQQDKSGLPNDRFSAERPEGSISTLTIQRTEQRDSAMYRCASSSKREGEQYFGPGTRLTVT.